The 29 T cell receptor beta chains presented below share a single source sample, sequenced in a study of blood T cells in healthy people across ages. Then a second PCR, running about 7 to 11 cycles, was carried out with a sample-barcoded 5' primer and a J-beta primer mix. TCRdb re-analysed the 5' RACE reads in MiXCR, keeping a single row per CDR3 protein. The profile shows about 620,000 distinct CDR3 sequences, about 21% of them singletons. The sequencing input was blood. Every receptor here comes from a man between 70 and 80 years old in good health.

In its sample, this clonotype was seen a few times. The rearrangement uses TRBV7-9 and TRBJ2-1, with TRBD2 matching 13 bases. Germline V gene data show CDR1 as SEHNR and CDR2 as FQNEAQ (reference sequence). With V trimmed by 5 bases and J by 5 bases, 9 bases remained unmatched. The CDR3 runs to 17 residues. The CDR3 loop is CASSAGTSGNPDNEQFF. DNA of the CDR3: TGTGCCAGCAGCGCCGGGACTAGCGGGAACCCGGACAATGAGCAGTTCTTC.

A few counts support this clonotype. This chain's CDR3 is CASSPGSSGSYEQYF. The CDR3 DNA sequence: TGTGCCAGCAGCCCGGGGTCTAGCGGGAGCTACGAGCAGTACTTC. The chain links TRBV7-8 to TRBJ2-5, with 10 bases that match TRBD2. The assigned J gene may be wrong: the sequence end matches TRBJ2-7 better. This CDR3 spans 15 amino acids. Germline assignment: CDR1 SGHVS and CDR2 FQNEAQ.

This clonotype appeared many times. V gene TRBV3-1 combines with J gene TRBJ1-1; D unresolved. V lost 5 bases, J lost 1 base, and 8 bases lay in between. CDR1 and CDR2 from the germline V gene are LGHDT and YNNKEL (reference sequence). The CDR3 is 13 amino acids. CDR3 protein: CASSKRQNTEAFF. The CDR3 bases are TGTGCCAGCAGCAAGAGACAGAACACTGAAGCTTTCTTT.

The chain joins TRBV6-2 or TRBV6-3 to TRBJ2-7; TRBD2 matches 8 bases. This CDR3 has 15 residues. Germline V gene data show CDR1 as MNHEY and CDR2 as SVGEGT. After removal of 5 bases from V and 2 bases from J, the junction contained 8 bases not matched to a gene. CDR3 loop: CASSDPSLAAYEQYF. The CDR3 DNA reads TGTGCCAGCAGTGACCCGTCACTAGCGGCCTACGAGCAGTACTTC.

The chain recombines TRBV27 with TRBJ1-6; D unclear. Deletions cut 5 bases from V and 10 bases from J, with 18 bases between. The germline gives CDR1 MNHEY, CDR2 SMNVEV (reference sequence). CDR3 size: 15 residues. The CDR3 is CASSRAGILNSPLHF. The DNA for the CDR3 is TGTGCCAGCAGTCGGGCGGGGATTCTGAACTCACCCCTCCACTTT.

The chain carries TRBV3-1 and TRBJ2-3, with D uncertain. From germline, CDR1 is LGHDT and CDR2 YNNKEL (reference sequence). The CDR3 covers 15 residues. Trimming removed 0 bases from V and 0 bases from J, with 7 bases in between. The CDR3 sequence is CASSQDPGSTDTQYF. The DNA for the CDR3 is TGTGCCAGCAGCCAAGACCCTGGAAGCACAGATACGCAGTATTTT.

This clonotype was seen a handful of times. The chain uses TRBV20-1 and TRBJ1-6; D might be TRBD1 (5 bases). Germline CDR1 and CDR2: DFQATT and SNEGSKA (reference sequence). The germline V and J ends were trimmed by 0 bases and 10 bases, with 16 bases remaining between them. This CDR3 has 15 residues. DNA of the CDR3: TGCAGTGCTAGAGATTCTTTAGGGGACGGATCACCCCTCCACTTT. It is translated as CSARDSLGDGSPLHF.

The CDR3 nucleotides read TGCGCCAGCAGAAAAGCGGGAACAGATACGCAGTATTTT. This encodes CASRKAGTDTQYF. The V and J genes are TRBV4-1 and TRBJ2-3; the match to TRBD2 covers 7 bases. The CDR3 runs to 13 residues. Germline V gene sequence: CDR1 MGHRA, CDR2 YSYEKL. V gave up 6 bases and J gave up 3 bases; unmatched junction bases: 3.

The V and J genes are TRBV20-1 and TRBJ2-1; 9 bases map to TRBD2. Per germline, CDR1 DFQATT and CDR2 SNEGSKA (reference sequence). V shed 0 bases and J 5 bases; nucleotides not matched to a gene: 2. This CDR3 contains 14 residues. This CDR3 is CSAREASGNNEQFF. The CDR3 bases are TGCAGTGCTAGAGAGGCTAGCGGGAACAATGAGCAGTTCTTC.

This clonotype was recorded once. The chain combines TRBV6-2 or TRBV6-3 with TRBJ2-3; D unclear. Trimming left V 2 bases short and J 5 bases short, with 8 bases between. This CDR3 is 13 amino acids long. CDR1 and CDR2 from the germline V gene are MNHEY and SVGEGT. Written as DNA, the CDR3 is TGTGCCAGCAGTTACAGTCGAGTAGATACGCAGTATTTT. It codes for CASSYSRVDTQYF.

This clonotype was observed a handful of times. V usage is TRBV7-2 and J usage is TRBJ1-1; the D is unclear. Germline-derived CDR1 and CDR2 are SGHTA and FQGNSA. V gave up 5 bases and J gave up 3 bases, with 10 bases separating them. CDR3 size: 13 residues. In DNA form, the CDR3 reads TGTGCCAGCAGCCGAGACCGGTACACTGAAGCTTTCTTT. Translated: CASSRDRYTEAFF.

The rearrangement links TRBV5-4 to TRBJ2-3; TRBD2 aligns across 8 bases. The CDR3 is 16 residues long. The V gene's germline CDR1 is SGHNT and CDR2 YYREEE (reference sequence). V lost 0 bases and J lost 3; bases outside the gene matches: 6. This chain's CDR3 is CASSLGPTGGTDTQYF. The CDR3 DNA is TGTGCCAGCAGCTTGGGGCCGACGGGAGGGACAGATACGCAGTATTTT.

In its sample, this clonotype was seen a few times. This rearrangement joins TRBV5-5 to TRBJ2-2, with TRBD2 matching over 12 bases. J gave up 5 bases and V 4 bases, and 3 bases lay outside the gene matches. The CDR3 extends over 15 amino acids. CDR1 is SGHKS and CDR2 is YYEKEE in the germline V gene (reference sequence). DNA of the CDR3: TGTGCCAGCAGCCAACTAGCGGGGGGAACCGGGGAGCTGTTTTTT. Translated: CASSQLAGGTGELFF.

The chain joins TRBV6-6 to TRBJ2-7, with TRBD2 identical over 11 bases. This CDR3 is 14 amino acids long. Losses at the gene ends were 7 bases for V and 3 bases for J; bases not matched to a gene: 5. Germline lookup yields CDR1 MNHNY and CDR2 SVGAGI (reference sequence). The CDR3 protein is CASNSGTSGYEQYF. The CDR3 DNA sequence: TGTGCCAGCAACTCTGGGACTAGCGGCTACGAGCAGTACTTC.

The rearrangement uses TRBV5-1 and TRBJ2-1, with D maybe TRBD1 (5 bases). The CDR3 covers 15 residues. Germline V CDR1 and CDR2: SGHRS, YFSETQ. The V and J ends lost 0 bases and 0 bases respectively, with 7 bases between them. The CDR3 reads CASSLVRDSYNEQFF. The CDR3 nucleotides are TGCGCCAGCAGCTTGGTCAGGGACTCCTACAATGAGCAGTTCTTC.

The rearrangement joins TRBV20-1 to TRBJ2-1; 8 positions match TRBD2. The CDR3 spans 15 residues. In germline, CDR1 is DFQATT, CDR2 SNEGSKA (reference sequence). V lost 3 bases to trimming and J lost 0 bases; unmatched junction nucleotides: 4. CDR3 loop: CSASWTSTSYNEQFF. DNA for the CDR3: TGCAGTGCTAGTTGGACTAGCACCTCCTACAATGAGCAGTTCTTC.

This clonotype was detected ten times or more. The chain recombines TRBV3-1 with TRBJ1-2, with D uncertain. V lost 5 bases to trimming and J lost 8 bases, with 21 bases between them. Germline V gives CDR1 LGHDT, CDR2 YNNKEL (reference sequence). The CDR3 loop spans 15 amino acids. CDR3 region: CASSFGGMDPVGYTF. The CDR3 DNA reads as TGTGCCAGCAGCTTCGGCGGGATGGATCCCGTGGGCTACACCTTC.

Of note for this clonotype: A much bigger clone sits one base away, suggesting this may be a read error. The V gene is TRBV12-3 or TRBV12-4, the J gene TRBJ1-5, with D perhaps TRBD1 (6 bases). There are 14 residues in the CDR3. For the CDR3, the DNA is TGTGCCAGCAGCGTCGACAGGCCAAATCAGCCCAAGCATTTT. Translating gives CASSVDRPNQPKHF.

This clonotype was detected only a few times. The gene calls are TRBV11-2 and TRBJ2-7, with 8 positions matching TRBD1. Germline lookup yields CDR1 SGHAT and CDR2 FQNNGV. This CDR3 contains 14 residues. With 4 bases clipped from V and 6 bases from J, the junction kept 8 bases outside the gene matches. CDR3 sequence: CASSYDRGDFEQYF. The CDR3 nucleotides are TGTGCCAGCAGCTACGACAGGGGCGATTTCGAGCAGTACTTC.

V and J are TRBV20-1 and TRBJ2-7; D is undetermined. Trimming left V 3 bases short and J 4 bases short, with 10 bases between. Germline assignment: CDR1 DFQATT and CDR2 SNEGSKA (reference sequence). CDR3 length equals 12 residues. This CDR3 reads CSASEKEYEQYF. In nucleotides, the CDR3 is TGCAGTGCTAGCGAGAAAGAGTACGAGCAGTACTTC.

The rearrangement uses TRBV20-1 and TRBJ2-7; 8 bases line up with TRBD2. V shed 0 bases and J 4 bases; nucleotides not matched to a gene: 8. CDR3 length: 15 amino acids. Germline V lookup: CDR1 DFQATT, CDR2 SNEGSKA (reference sequence). The CDR3 nucleotides are TGCAGTGCTAGAGATCTGAAACTAGCGGCTTACGAGCAGTACTTC. Translated, it gives CSARDLKLAAYEQYF.

The genes are TRBV19 and TRBJ2-1; 10 nucleotides match TRBD2. The CDR3 sequence is 16 residues long. The V gene end was trimmed by 4 bases and the J gene end by 5 bases; junction bases not matched to a gene: 8. From germline, CDR1 is LNHDA and CDR2 SQIVND (reference sequence). The CDR3 spells CASSTLRLAGDNEQFF. The CDR3 DNA sequence: TGTGCCAGTAGTACTTTAAGACTAGCGGGTGACAATGAGCAGTTCTTC.

This clonotype has just a few counts. The chain combines TRBV10-2 with TRBJ2-5; possible D gene TRBD1, 6 bases. The J call is doubtful: the DNA matches TRBJ2-1 better. CDR3 length: 17 amino acids. Germline CDR1 reads WSHSY; CDR2 reads SAAADI. The CDR3 region is CASSESGQLPQFNEQFF. In nucleotides, the CDR3 is TGCGCCAGCAGTGAATCTGGACAGTTGCCCCAATTTAATGAGCAGTTCTTC.

The genes are TRBV7-2 and TRBJ2-4, with 7 bases matching TRBD1. This CDR3 has 13 amino acids. V was clipped by 3 bases and J by 6 bases; unmatched bases: 2. Germline V gene lookup returns CDR1 SGHTA and CDR2 FQGNSA. CDR3: CASSFRQGNIQYF. Here the CDR3 DNA reads TGTGCCAGCAGCTTTCGACAGGGAAACATTCAGTACTTC. The whole variable domain, remainder taken from reference TRBV7-2 and TRBJ2-4, is GAGVSQSPSNKVTEKGKDVELRCDPISGHTALYWYRQSLGQGLEFLIYFQGNSAPDKSGLPSDRFSAERTGGSVSTLTIQRTQQEDSAVYLCASSFRQGNIQYFGAGTRLSVL.

This clonotype has only a few counts. This chain uses TRBV7-9 with TRBJ2-5; unclear D gene. The CDR3 consists of 13 residues. V lost 5 bases and J lost 4, with 11 bases in between. CDR1 and CDR2 (germline): SEHNR, FQNEAQ (reference sequence). The CDR3 coding sequence is TGTGCCAGCAGCCAGACCATTACAGAGACCCAGTACTTC. As protein: CASSQTITETQYF.

This clonotype was found a few times. J is TRBJ2-7 and V is TRBV28; a weak D match, TRBD2 (6 bases). This CDR3 has 14 residues. The V gene's germline CDR1 is MDHEN and CDR2 SYDVKM. V lost 3 bases and J lost 10, with 19 bases in between. The chain's CDR3 is CASSFGARGGAQYF. In nucleotides, the CDR3 is TGTGCCAGCAGTTTCGGGGCCCGGGGCGGGGCCCAGTACTTC.

The rearrangement uses TRBV27 and TRBJ2-5; no reliable D call. Germline V gene data show CDR1 as MNHEY and CDR2 as SMNVEV (reference sequence). The CDR3 covers 14 residues. Trimming stripped 4 bases from V and 2 bases from J, with 11 bases between. The CDR3 coding sequence is TGTGCCAGCAGTTCCCTAGGTCCTCAAGAGACCCAGTACTTC. Encoded protein: CASSSLGPQETQYF.

The chain has TRBV7-9 and TRBJ2-2, with D possibly called TRBD1 or TRBD2 (5 bases each). Trimming pared 5 bases from V and 1 base from J, leaving 17 bases between. This CDR3 has 17 amino acids. Per germline, CDR1 SEHNR and CDR2 FQNEAQ (reference sequence). CDR3 loop: CASSTYRGVQNTGELFF. Written as DNA, the CDR3 is TGTGCCAGCAGCACCTACCGGGGCGTTCAGAACACCGGGGAGCTGTTTTTT.

The sample holds a few counts of this clonotype. V usage is TRBV4-3 and J usage is TRBJ2-7; D not resolved. Between the trimmed V and J ends, which lost 0 bases and 2 bases, there was a span of 14 bases. The germline V gene encodes CDR1 LGHNA and CDR2 YSLEER. The CDR3 totals 16 residues. CDR3 in DNA: TGCGCCAGCAGCCAAGATCTGATGGACCCAGCCTACGAGCAGTACTTC. Protein product: CASSQDLMDPAYEQYF.